This TCR beta chain comes out of a study of PD-1 blockade in classical Hodgkin lymphoma. Trimming removed 4 bases at V and 0 bases at J, with 1 base between. Germline V gene sequence: CDR1 MNHEY, CDR2 SVGAGI. CDR3 length equals 13 residues. Note on this clone: The antigen is undetermined.

The sample's time point: cycle 4 day 1 (C4D1), after more than five weeks of nivolumab. Each patient relapsed following autologous stem cell transplantation, and prior brentuximab vedotin exposure differed. The CD8+ T cells came from thawed PBMCs through magnetic negative selection. Relapsed/refractory classical Hodgkin lymphoma patients had complete, partial or progressive responses. Patients were treated with nivolumab at 3 mg/kg, and this was given intravenously every 2 weeks. Only in-frame clones appear in the TCRdb table, and some are missing; sequencing was by immunoSEQ multiplex PCR. The sample has some 10,000 clones, 70% to 90% seen once. General study findings and limits: The authors excluded patients who started nivolumab under 1 year after ASCT. CD4+ TCR diversity, unlike CD8+, climbed significantly by C4D1.

The source is a human donor with classical Hodgkin lymphoma. The donor label of this sample is uncertain. This chain links TRBV6-5 with TRBJ2-6; D uncertain. The sequencing here drew on CD8+ T cells from blood, taken before the fourth cycle of nivolumab. In DNA, the CDR3 is TGTGCCAGCAGTTCCTCTGGGGCCAACGTCCTGACTTTC. This gives the protein CASSSSGANVLTF.